The following is a TCR beta chain sequence with its context. The data are from a study of T-cell reconstitution after alpha-beta-depleted transplantation in children. Preparation of the TCRbeta library used unique molecular identifiers. In TCRdb, the PCR reads were re-called with MiXCR into one record per CDR3 protein. The sample holds 300,000 or so distinct CDR3 sequences; about a tenth are singletons and the top ten take around a tenth. The CDR3 is 14 amino acids. Between the trimmed V and J ends, which lost 5 bases and 0 bases, there was a span of 14 bases. Looked up from germline, CDR1 is SQVTM and CDR2 is ANQGSEA.

This TCR came from a human donor who donated a stem cell graft to a child with SCID. The chain recombines TRBV29-1 with TRBJ2-7; D perhaps matches TRBD1 (6 bases). The sample here was PBMCs from the stem cell graft donor, taken from the stem cell graft. CDR3 amino acids: CSVPPQGSSYEQYF. CDR3 nucleotides: TGCAGCGTTCCCCCCCAGGGGTCCTCCTACGAGCAGTACTTC.